This TCR beta chain was sequenced for a study of shared clonotypes between healthy human individuals. Study-level background: Each donor's CD4 naive and CD4 memory cells filled three plates apiece, CD8 naive two, and CD8 memory one. Overall study results and limits: Inspection by rarefaction showed sorted-subset sequencing to be incomplete despite large depth.

On this clone: As yet, its antigen is unknown.

Germline-derived CDR1 and CDR2 are SEHNR and FQNEAQ (reference sequence). There are 13 residues in the CDR3. The germline V and J ends were trimmed by 4 bases and 7 bases, with 14 bases remaining between them. The material for each subset, its genomic DNA, was split evenly across several immunoSEQ plates. The data were produced by immunoSEQ multiplex PCR, yet TCRdb's version contains in-frame clones alone and is incomplete. The sample records about 2 million clones, approximately 94% being singletons. CD45RO-negative cells were positively selected for CCR7, leaving out terminally differentiated effector memory CD45RA+ cells. Every donor, a Caucasian adult, lived in Nashville, Tennessee.

The chain employs TRBV7-9 and TRBJ2-7; D may be TRBD2 (5 bases). The receptor was derived from a man younger than 30 in good health. Material for sequencing was naive CD8+ T cells sorted from blood. The CDR3 region has the DNA TGTGCCAGCAGCTCTATTACTAGTATTGAGCAGTACTTC. Its translation is CASSSITSIEQYF.